This TCR beta chain originates from a study of T cells in localized non-small cell lung cancer (dated by TCRdb to 2020 to 2021). Concerning the study at large: The study analyzed T cell repertoires of hundreds of early-stage NSCLC patients, comparing tumors and uninvolved tumor-adjacent lungs. The cohort was made up of around 220 treatment-naive NSCLC patients whose localized lung tumors had been resected. The mean age of the NSCLC patients was about 67 years, with 120 to 150 men and 110 or so women.

Cut back by 5 bases and 5 bases, the V and J ends lie 16 bases apart. From the germline V gene, CDR1 is MDHEN and CDR2 is SYDVKM. Reading from cysteine to phenylalanine, the CDR3 counts 14 amino acids. Only the CDR3 region is kept as DNA, spanning 42 bases read in frame from base 1. The paper's findings and limits, for the study overall: Because multi-region tumor sequencing was not done, intratumor heterogeneity could not be ruled out. A median of 57 of the top 100 tumor clones were detected in paired uninvolved adjacent lung, and around 30 of these tumor clones were also found among the top 100 clones of the paired uninvolved adjacent lung. The highest T cell clonality was observed in uninvolved tumor-adjacent lung, where clonality exceeded that of tumor, suggesting that antigenic responses were more focused in uninvolved tumor-adjacent lung. Longer overall survival was associated with higher T cell density in blood, whereas shorter survival was associated with higher clonality in adjacent lung. Since the design was exploratory, TCR variables were selected using unadjusted p-values with no false-discovery rate correction.

As regards this clone: No antigen is known for it. The record has no base qualities; no much larger clone is one base away.

The immunoSEQ Assay was used to sequence TCR beta CDR3 regions from DNA. From the authors' description of their analysis: T cell density was computed as TCR beta template counts normalized to usable DNA estimated by amplifying housekeeping genes. Richness was estimated with the preseqR package, extrapolating to 400,000 templates for PBMC samples and 120,000 templates for tissue samples. Clonality was defined as one minus Pielou's evenness. To identify tissue-enriched TCRs, differential abundance testing was run on productive amino-acid clonotypes with a minimum total count of 5 and an alpha of 0.1. The Jaccard Index and the Morisita Overlap Index were used to quantify repertoire overlap between compartments. GLIPH grouped TCR beta CDR3s together with public tetramer-defined viral CDR3s, and a viral motif had to include at least three viral sequences and also show V-gene enrichment. TCRdb stores this immuneACCESS table with in-frame sequences only. Part of the clones is absent; in the studies checked, under half of the shortfall reflects unresolved V genes, and no reason is known for the rest. V and J calls and clone size follow that table, whereas D and trimming were derived from the DNA. The sample table records 23,000 or so clones; around nine tenths of these occur just once. Jointly, the top ten make up 22% of the sample.

At diagnosis, peripheral blood, uninvolved tumor-adjacent lung and tumor were collected and were preserved as a mix of fresh-frozen and FFPE material. For TCR repertoire profiling, blood samples were analyzed in the form of peripheral blood mononuclear cells. The source is a man aged 35 to 69 with stage I squamous cell lung carcinoma. The sample in question was peripheral blood, obtained before any cancer treatment. The chain uses TRBV28 and TRBJ2-7, and TRBD2 may be the D gene, going by 6 matching bases. The encoded CDR3 is CASSHRGVYNEQYF. At the DNA level, the sequence is TGTGCCAGCAGTCACCGCGGGGTGTATAACGAGCAGTACTTC.